The 30 T cell receptor beta chains below come from one sample, sequenced in a study of T cell responses to AZD1222 COVID-19 vaccine. Here immunoSEQ multiplex PCR was the method, and the copy in TCRdb shows in-frame clones only, minus some. The sample shows approximately 60,000 clones, 65% to 90% of them seen only once. The source material was peripheral blood, sampled on day 0 of AZD1222 vaccination. These receptors all come from an adult in good health.

The rearrangement links TRBV19 to TRBJ2-4; 12 bases line up with TRBD2. Per the germline V gene, CDR1 is LNHDA and CDR2 is SQIVND (reference sequence). The CDR3 consists of 14 residues. J was trimmed by 6 bases and V by 7 bases; bases with no gene match: 4. The CDR3 DNA reads TGTGCCAGTACGACGGGACTAGCGGGAAACATTCAGTACTTC. It codes for CASTTGLAGNIQYF.

The rearrangement joins TRBV7-2 to TRBJ2-7; 7 positions agree with TRBD1. The CDR3 extends over 15 amino acids. Trimming at V came to 2 bases and at J to 3 bases, leaving 7 bases not matched to a gene. The germline V gene has CDR1 SGHTA and CDR2 FQGNSA. CDR3 sequence: CASSLLRGSSYEQYF. CDR3 DNA sequence: TGTGCCAGCAGCTTACTCAGGGGGAGTAGCTACGAGCAGTACTTC.

The rearrangement links TRBV5-6 to TRBJ1-5; D unresolved. CDR1 and CDR2 from the germline V gene are SGHDT and YYEEEE. This CDR3 is built from 15 residues. Trimming left V 0 bases short and J 0 bases short, with 7 bases between. This chain's CDR3 is CASSLVGASNQPQHF. CDR3 nucleotide sequence: TGTGCCAGCAGCTTGGTGGGTGCTAGCAATCAGCCCCAGCATTTT.

This rearrangement joins TRBV20-1 to TRBJ1-2, with D possibly being TRBD1 (5 bases). Germline lookup yields CDR1 DFQATT and CDR2 SNEGSKA (reference sequence). This CDR3 comprises 13 residues. Trimming took off 3 bases at V and 0 bases at J, with 8 bases between the two ends. CDR3 amino acids: CSASGGANYGYTF. As DNA, the CDR3 is TGCAGTGCTAGTGGGGGGGCTAACTATGGCTACACCTTC.

The gene calls are TRBV24-1 and TRBJ1-2; D is perhaps TRBD1 (5 bases). V lost 4 bases, J lost 5 bases, and 10 bases lay in between. Germline V gene data show CDR1 as KGHDR and CDR2 as SFDVKD. The CDR3 consists of 13 residues. Here the CDR3 reads CATSEGEEYGYTF. CDR3 DNA: TGTGCCACCAGTGAAGGGGAGGAGTATGGCTACACCTTC.

Only a few counts were recorded for this clone. The chain has TRBV6-5 and TRBJ1-3; unclear D gene. There are 13 residues in the CDR3. The germline V gene has CDR1 MNHEY and CDR2 SVGAGI. V lost 5 bases and J lost 1, with 6 bases in between. Here the CDR3 reads CASSLASGNTIYF. The DNA for the CDR3 is TGTGCCAGCAGTCTCGCTTCTGGAAACACCATATATTTT.

The chain is built from TRBV5-1 and TRBJ1-3; 11 bases fit TRBD1. Germline CDR1 reads SGHRS; CDR2 reads YFSETQ. With V trimmed by 3 bases and J by 3 bases, 5 bases remained unmatched. The CDR3 has 16 residues. CDR3 bases: TGCGCCAGCAGCTCCGGGACAGGGGGGTATGGAAACACCATATATTTT. Protein sequence: CASSSGTGGYGNTIYF.

The chain uses TRBV6-5 and TRBJ2-5; possibly TRBD2 for D (6 bases). The V and J ends lost 2 bases and 1 base respectively, with 14 bases between them. CDR1 and CDR2 from the germline V gene are MNHEY and SVGAGI. The CDR3 totals 16 residues. The CDR3 nucleotides are TGTGCCAGCAGTTACGGGAGGTATGGGGTCCAAGAGACCCAGTACTTC. Amino acid sequence: CASSYGRYGVQETQYF.

The chain couples TRBV18 to TRBJ2-7; TRBD1 or TRBD2 may be the D gene (5 bases each). Trimming stripped 6 bases from V and 5 bases from J, with 11 bases between. This CDR3 is built from 12 residues. CDR1 KGHSH and CDR2 LQKENI come from the germline V gene. The DNA of the CDR3 is TGTGCCAGCTCCCCCAGGGAGCACGAGCAGTACTTC. It encodes CASSPREHEQYF.

The table lists this clone with a few counts. The DNA for the CDR3 is TGTGCCAGCAGCCACAGGGTGCGAAACACCATATATTTT. This codes for CASSHRVRNTIYF. The chain employs TRBV5-6 and TRBJ1-3; tentative D call: TRBD1 (6 bases). The CDR3 has 13 amino acids. CDR1 is SGHDT and CDR2 is YYEEEE in the germline V gene. Trimming removed 4 bases at V and 5 bases at J, with 10 bases between.

V is TRBV2 and J is TRBJ2-7; no reliable D call. The germline V and J ends were trimmed by 1 base and 1 base, with 14 bases remaining between them. Germline V gives CDR1 SNHLY, CDR2 FYNNEI. The CDR3 has 16 residues. CDR3 region: CASSEGPPELSYEQYV. CDR3 DNA: TGTGCCAGCAGTGAAGGCCCACCGGAGTTATCCTACGAGCAGTACGTC.

This chain links TRBV4-3 with TRBJ1-3, with a weak D call TRBD1 (5 bases). Per the germline V gene, CDR1 is LGHNA and CDR2 is YSLEER. The CDR3 runs 17 residues. The germline V and J ends were trimmed by 0 bases and 1 base, with 13 bases remaining between them. The CDR3 sequence is CASSQDPPGPSGNTIYF. In DNA form, the CDR3 reads TGCGCCAGCAGCCAAGACCCGCCGGGGCCATCTGGAAACACCATATATTTT.

The sample holds one count of this clone. The V and J genes are TRBV7-2 and TRBJ1-2, with 7 bases identical to TRBD1. J was trimmed by 7 bases and V by 4 bases; bases with no gene match: 6. This CDR3 is 13 amino acids long. The germline CDR1 and CDR2 sequences are SGHTA and FQGNSA. CDR3 loop: CASSSIRQGGYTF. Written as DNA, the CDR3 is TGTGCCAGCAGCTCCATCCGACAGGGTGGCTACACCTTC.

The chain employs TRBV7-2 and TRBJ1-6, with 7 bases fitting TRBD1. With V trimmed by 5 bases and J by 7 bases, 5 bases remained unmatched. This CDR3 spans 14 amino acids. Germline V gives CDR1 SGHTA, CDR2 FQGNSA. CDR3 sequence: CASSARDRNSPLHF. In DNA form, the CDR3 reads TGTGCCAGCAGCGCCCGGGACAGAAATTCACCCCTCCACTTT.

In its sample, this clone was seen once. The rearrangement uses TRBV28 and TRBJ1-1, with 9 bases aligning to TRBD1. Germline CDR1 is MDHEN and CDR2 is SYDVKM. This CDR3 contains 15 residues. V lost 4 bases to trimming and J lost 1 base; unmatched junction nucleotides: 4. CDR3 DNA: TGTGCCAGCAGTTCTCCGGGACAGGGGAACACTGAAGCTTTCTTT. Translated: CASSSPGQGNTEAFF.

This clone was observed a single time. The chain combines TRBV19 with TRBJ2-7; no reliable D call. The CDR3 length is 13 residues. Trimming took 3 bases from V and 3 from J, leaving 9 bases between them. The germline V gene encodes CDR1 LNHDA and CDR2 SQIVND (reference sequence). The CDR3 bases are TGTGCCAGTAGTATGGCCCTATTCTACGAGCAGTACTTC. Its translation is CASSMALFYEQYF. Supplemented by reference TRBV19 and TRBJ2-7, the full variable domain reads DGGITQSPKYLFRKEGQNVTLSCEQNLNHDAMYWYRQDPGQGLRLIYYSQIVNDFQKGDIAEGYSVSREKKESFPLTVTSAQKNPTAFYLCASSMALFYEQYFGPGTRLTVT.

CDR3 sequence: CASSLIESGGGQPQHF. CDR3 coding DNA: TGTGCCAGCAGCTTAATAGAGTCGGGGGGTGGGCAGCCCCAGCATTTT. This chain connects TRBV7-2 to TRBJ1-5; TRBD1 might be the D (5 bases). The germline V and J ends were trimmed by 2 bases and 7 bases, with 18 bases remaining between them. Germline CDR1 is SGHTA and CDR2 is FQGNSA. The CDR3 has 16 residues.

V usage is TRBV25-1 and J usage is TRBJ1-5; D gene ambiguous. Germline V CDR1 and CDR2: MGHDK, SYGVNS. This CDR3 spans 13 amino acids. Trimming took 6 bases from V and 4 from J, leaving 10 bases between them. The DNA of the CDR3 is TGTGCCAGCAGCCTGGCGGAGAATCAGCCCCAGCATTTT. Residues: CASSLAENQPQHF.

This clone was picked up a small number of times. The gene calls are TRBV4-1 and TRBJ1-4, with D possibly being TRBD1 (5 bases). The CDR3 length is 16 residues. CDR1 is MGHRA, CDR2 YSYEKL, per germline. The ends were cut back, 0 bases at V and 0 bases at J, with 8 bases in the middle. Written as DNA, the CDR3 is TGCGCCAGCAGCCAAGAAAAGGGGACAACTAATGAAAAACTGTTTTTT. It codes for CASSQEKGTTNEKLFF.

CDR3 region: CASSLQGFESQPQHF. In nucleotides, the CDR3 is TGTGCCAGCTCACTCCAGGGATTCGAGAGCCAGCCCCAGCATTTT. The gene calls are TRBV18 and TRBJ1-5, with D perhaps matching TRBD1 (5 bases). CDR3 length equals 15 residues. Trimming stripped 4 bases from V and 7 bases from J, with 17 bases between. Germline lookup yields CDR1 KGHSH and CDR2 LQKENI.

V is TRBV2 and J is TRBJ1-1; D call uncertain. Trimming left V 5 bases short and J 4 bases short, with 5 bases between. Germline assignment: CDR1 SNHLY and CDR2 FYNNEI. The CDR3 contains 11 residues. CDR3 sequence reads: CASSLSTEAFF. The CDR3 DNA sequence: TGTGCCAGCAGTCTGAGCACTGAAGCTTTCTTT.

This sequence joins TRBV28 and TRBJ1-5; TRBD1 aligns across 7 bases. The germline CDR1 and CDR2 sequences are MDHEN and SYDVKM. This CDR3 comprises 13 residues. The J segment lost 1 base and the V segment lost 9 bases, leaving 3 bases of the junction unmatched. The CDR3 region is CASQGGSNQPQHF. The CDR3 DNA sequence: TGTGCCAGTCAGGGGGGGAGCAATCAGCCCCAGCATTTT.

The chain joins TRBV27 to TRBJ2-1; unclear D gene. The V gene lost 5 bases and the J gene lost 0 bases, with 11 bases spanning the gap. CDR1 and CDR2 from the germline V gene are MNHEY and SMNVEV (reference sequence). The CDR3 contains 15 residues. CDR3 in amino acids: CASSIGVGSYNEQFF. CDR3 nucleotide sequence: TGTGCCAGCAGTATTGGGGTCGGCTCCTACAATGAGCAGTTCTTC.

This clone was observed a handful of times. The chain uses TRBV6-2 or TRBV6-3 and TRBJ2-1; the D is unclear. CDR1 is MNHEY, CDR2 SVGEGT, per germline. This CDR3 has 13 residues. V lost 2 bases to trimming and J lost 9 bases, with 11 bases between them. The CDR3: CASSYLLDSEQFF. The CDR3 DNA sequence: TGTGCCAGCAGTTACCTTCTAGATAGTGAGCAGTTCTTC.

This rearrangement joins TRBV12-3 or TRBV12-4 to TRBJ2-1, with 8 bases identical to TRBD2. CDR3 length: 12 amino acids. V was clipped by 11 bases and J by 3 bases; unmatched bases: 3. The CDR3 region is CAVLAGYNEQFF. The CDR3 nucleotides read TGTGCCGTGCTAGCGGGCTACAATGAGCAGTTCTTC.

This clone was counted a single time. This chain links TRBV3-1 (or the pseudogene TRBV3-2) with TRBJ2-1; 11 bases are shared with TRBD2. Trimming at V came to 4 bases and at J to 3 bases, leaving 5 bases not matched to a gene. Germline CDR1 is LGHDT and CDR2 is YNNKEL (reference sequence). CDR3 length: 16 residues. In DNA, the CDR3 is TGTGCCAGCAGCCGAATGGGACTAGCGGTCTACAATGAGCAGTTCTTC. It specifies CASSRMGLAVYNEQFF.

The V call is TRBV24-1, the J call TRBJ2-2; D possibly corresponds to TRBD2 (6 bases). The length of the CDR3 is 15 residues. Germline CDR1 reads KGHDR; CDR2 reads SFDVKD. The germline V and J ends were trimmed by 9 bases and 1 base, with 14 bases remaining between them. CDR3 nucleotides: TGTGCCACCGGCGTGGGAGGCCAGAACACCGGGGAGCTGTTTTTT. It encodes CATGVGGQNTGELFF.

The chain employs TRBV7-6 and TRBJ2-4; D may correspond to TRBD1 or TRBD2 (5 bases each). This CDR3 region has 16 residues. CDR1 is SGHVS, CDR2 FNYEAQ, per germline. V shed 0 bases and J shed 7 bases, with 16 bases lying between them. Here the CDR3 DNA reads TGTGCCAGCAGCTTAGCGGAGTGGAGGTCAGGGAACATTCAGTACTTC. Translating gives CASSLAEWRSGNIQYF.

The CDR3 DNA is TGTGCCAGCTCACCACGGGACGGCCCTGGCTACACCTTC. Its translation: CASSPRDGPGYTF. The genes are TRBV18 and TRBJ1-2, with D possibly matching TRBD1 (5 bases). Trimming pared 1 base from V and 7 bases from J, leaving 10 bases between. Germline lookup yields CDR1 KGHSH and CDR2 LQKENI. This CDR3 contains 13 residues.

In this sample, this clone turned up once. The chain combines TRBV19 with TRBJ2-4; 8 bases fit TRBD1. V lost 5 bases, J lost 2 bases, and 11 bases stayed unmatched. Germline CDR1 and CDR2: LNHDA and SQIVND (reference sequence). There are 17 residues in the CDR3. CDR3 DNA: TGTGCCAGTAGTGTCACGGACAGGGCCGGCACCAAAAACATTCAGTACTTC. Translation: CASSVTDRAGTKNIQYF.